Following are 19 T cell receptor beta chains from one sample sequenced in a study of technical replicates of blood from a few donors. The table came from immunoSEQ multiplex PCR; TCRdb's copy has only in-frame clones and leaves some out. Among 95,000 to 100,000 clones listed, 96% were seen once. The sequenced sample consisted of T cells isolated from PBMCs. Every receptor here comes from a human donor in good health.

The chain employs TRBV5-1 and TRBJ2-3; 11 bases are a match to TRBD2. This CDR3 comprises 16 residues. Germline values: CDR1 SGHRS, CDR2 YFSETQ. J gave up 5 bases and V 4 bases, and 9 bases lay outside the gene matches. CDR3 amino acids: CASSLPGLAVGDTQYF. The CDR3 DNA reads TGCGCCAGCAGCCTACCGGGACTAGCGGTGGGAGATACGCAGTATTTT. Full variable domain (missing parts from reference TRBV5-1 and TRBJ2-3): KAGVTQTPRYLIKTRGQQVTLSCSPISGHRSVSWYQQTPGQGLQFLFEYFSETQRNKGNFPGRFSGRQFSNSRSEMNVSTLELGDSALYLCASSLPGLAVGDTQYFGPGTRLTVL.

The rearrangement links TRBV12-5 to TRBJ1-5, with D unresolved. The CDR3 length is 14 residues. Germline CDR1 LGHNT, CDR2 FRNRAP. V was shortened by 7 bases and J by 2 bases, with 12 bases between the two germline ends. CDR3 amino acids: CASVQQGGNQPQHF. CDR3 DNA sequence: TGTGCTAGTGTACAACAAGGAGGCAATCAGCCCCAGCATTTT.

This chain joins TRBV14 and TRBJ2-7; TRBD1 might be the D (5 bases). Trimming shortened V by 4 bases and J by 3 bases, and 13 bases separated the two germline ends. Germline V gene data show CDR1 as SGHDN and CDR2 as FVKESK. The CDR3 has 14 amino acids. The CDR3 spells CASSPGDRYYEQYF. As DNA, the CDR3 is TGTGCCAGCAGCCCTGGTGACAGATACTACGAGCAGTACTTC.

This chain joins TRBV27 and TRBJ2-1; possibly TRBD1 for D (6 bases). V was cut by 4 bases and J by 4 bases, with 11 bases left in between. The CDR3 runs 14 residues. CDR1 is MNHEY, CDR2 SMNVEV, per germline (reference sequence). The CDR3 loop is CASSSDRQYNEQFF. CDR3 bases: TGTGCCAGCAGTTCGGACAGACAATACAATGAGCAGTTCTTC.

This sequence joins TRBV11-3 and TRBJ2-1; 12 positions agree with TRBD2. Unmatched junction bases numbered 8, after V lost 5 bases and J lost 9 bases. The germline gives CDR1 SGHNT, CDR2 YENEEA. The CDR3 length is 15 residues. CDR3 coding DNA: TGTGCCAGCAGCCCCCTAGCGGGGGGGCTTTCTGAGCAGTTCTTC. Protein: CASSPLAGGLSEQFF.

This chain uses TRBV13 with TRBJ2-1; 8 bases line up with TRBD1. V lost 5 bases to trimming and J lost 6 bases; unmatched junction nucleotides: 12. The CDR3 is 16 amino acids. CDR1 and CDR2 from the germline V gene are PRHDT and FYEKMQ (reference sequence). The CDR3 DNA reads TGTGCCAGCAGCGGTGAGGACAGGGTGGCGTCCAATGAGCAGTTCTTC. As protein: CASSGEDRVASNEQFF.

This clone was seen just once. The genes are TRBV28 and TRBJ1-1, with a tentative D call TRBD1 (6 bases). The CDR3 sequence is 14 residues long. From germline, CDR1 is MDHEN and CDR2 SYDVKM. Deletions cut 7 bases from V and 0 bases from J, with 12 bases between. The CDR3 loop is CASINRAMNTEAFF. Here the CDR3 DNA reads TGTGCCAGCATCAACAGGGCGATGAACACTGAAGCTTTCTTT.

The rearrangement joins TRBV5-1 to TRBJ2-3; 12 bases agree with TRBD2. Germline assignment: CDR1 SGHRS and CDR2 YFSETQ. V lost 4 bases, J lost 6 bases, and 6 bases stayed unmatched. The CDR3 sequence is 15 residues long. CDR3 coding DNA: TGCGCCAGCAGCGAGACGACTAGCGGGAGTGATACGCAGTATTTT. This translates into CASSETTSGSDTQYF.

The CDR3 sequence is CASSPGTSGRYEQYF. The CDR3 nucleotides are TGCGCCAGCAGCCCGGGGACTAGCGGGAGATACGAGCAGTACTTC. V and J are TRBV5-1 and TRBJ2-7, with TRBD2 matching 14 bases. Germline assignment: CDR1 SGHRS and CDR2 YFSETQ. After removal of 4 bases from V and 4 bases from J, the junction contained 4 bases not matched to a gene. The CDR3 is made up of 15 amino acids.

The chain combines TRBV7-2 with TRBJ2-5; D not certain. Trimming shortened V by 3 bases and J by 2 bases, and 16 bases separated the two germline ends. Germline V gene sequence: CDR1 SGHTA, CDR2 FQGNSA. The CDR3 runs 16 residues. The CDR3 loop is CASSFRHRQAQETQYF. CDR3 nucleotides: TGTGCCAGCAGCTTCCGCCATCGGCAGGCACAAGAGACCCAGTACTTC.

The V call is TRBV7-2, the J call TRBJ2-3; 8 bases agree with TRBD2. The CDR3 consists of 15 residues. With 5 bases clipped from V and 9 bases from J, the junction kept 13 bases outside the gene matches. Per germline, CDR1 SGHTA and CDR2 FQGNSA. The CDR3 is CASSPRASGHQTQYF. The CDR3 DNA reads as TGTGCCAGCAGCCCGCGGGCTAGCGGGCACCAAACGCAGTATTTT.

This chain joins TRBV2 and TRBJ2-5; 12 nucleotides agree with TRBD2. The trim removed 10 bases at V and 3 bases at J, leaving 0 bases unmatched. The CDR3 totals 12 residues. Germline loops: CDR1 SNHLY, CDR2 FYNNEI. The CDR3, as DNA: TGTGCCACTAGCGGGGGGGAAGAGACCCAGTACTTC. It yields the protein CATSGGEETQYF.

This chain links TRBV2 with TRBJ1-5, with no clear D. The CDR3 sequence is 14 residues long. V was pared by 8 bases and J by 6 bases, with 17 bases between. Germline V gene data show CDR1 as SNHLY and CDR2 as FYNNEI. The CDR3 sequence is CASDLAGMLQPQHF. The DNA of the CDR3 is TGTGCCAGCGATTTGGCCGGGATGCTTCAGCCCCAGCATTTT.

The V gene is TRBV6-5, the J gene TRBJ1-1, with 7 bases aligning to TRBD1. V lost 6 bases and J lost 5; bases outside the gene matches: 12. CDR1 and CDR2 (germline): MNHEY, SVGAGI. The CDR3 contains 15 residues. The CDR3 spells CASRHEGQLGTEAFF. The CDR3 nucleotides read TGTGCCAGCAGACACGAGGGACAGTTGGGTACTGAAGCTTTCTTT.

CDR3 residues: CASSRGQNGETQYF. The CDR3 DNA reads TGTGCCAGCAGCCGTGGACAAAATGGGGAGACCCAGTACTTC. The chain recombines TRBV11-3 with TRBJ2-5; weak D call: TRBD1 (5 bases). The CDR3 is 14 residues long. Germline CDR1 SGHNT, CDR2 YENEEA. Between the trimmed V and J ends, which lost 5 bases and 5 bases, there was a span of 15 bases.

V is TRBV4-1 and J is TRBJ1-4; 9 positions match TRBD1. The CDR3 consists of 21 residues. CDR1 and CDR2 (germline): MGHRA, YSYEKL. V dropped 1 base and J dropped 0; count of bases not matched to a gene: 15. The DNA of the CDR3 is TGCGCCAGCAGCCAAGTGCATCCCCGGGGGACAGGGTTGGCAACTAATGAAAAACTGTTTTTT. Translating gives CASSQVHPRGTGLATNEKLFF.

This rearrangement joins TRBV5-1 to TRBJ1-3; maybe TRBD1 (5 bases). The V and J ends lost 4 bases and 7 bases respectively, with 9 bases between them. The CDR3 sequence is 12 residues long. Germline V lookup: CDR1 SGHRS, CDR2 YFSETQ. The CDR3 spells CASSADSNTIYF. In DNA, the CDR3 is TGCGCCAGCAGCGCTGACAGCAACACCATATATTTT.

The rearrangement links TRBV7-2 to TRBJ1-2; a possible D gene is TRBD1 (6 bases). The CDR3 is 14 amino acids. V was pared by 2 bases and J by 2 bases, with 9 bases between. Germline lookup yields CDR1 SGHTA and CDR2 FQGNSA. CDR3 protein: CASSLSGQNYGYTF. The CDR3 nucleotides are TGTGCCAGCAGCTTATCCGGACAGAACTATGGCTACACCTTC. Drawing the rest from reference TRBV7-2 and TRBJ1-2, the complete variable domain is GAGVSQSPSNKVTEKGKDVELRCDPISGHTALYWYRQSLGQGLEFLIYFQGNSAPDKSGLPSDRFSAERTGGSVSTLTIQRTQQEDSAVYLCASSLSGQNYGYTFGSGTRLTVV.

The chain joins TRBV2 to TRBJ1-1; 9 bases fit TRBD1. The V gene's germline CDR1 is SNHLY and CDR2 FYNNEI. The CDR3 is 13 residues long. With V trimmed by 5 bases and J by 4 bases, 2 bases remained unmatched. This CDR3 reads CASSTGGGTEAFF. In nucleotides, the CDR3 is TGTGCCAGCAGTACAGGGGGCGGCACTGAAGCTTTCTTT.